This paragraph reports one T cell receptor beta chain. The antigen is not known. This entry is derived from a study of OX40 agonist ivuxolimab in advanced cancers. Study-level background: Ivuxolimab, an antibody that agonizes OX40 (CD134), was administered to the patients. Overall study findings and caveats: Normalized expansion of T-cell clones was also low for some nonresponders. Individuals who were partial responders at 0.1-3.0 mg/kg had clonal expansion that ranked among the lowest. Mean expanded clone counts were higher in CD8+ than CD4+ T cells.

This CDR3 comprises 14 residues. The V gene's germline CDR1 is MNHEY and CDR2 SMNVEV (reference sequence). Unmatched junction bases numbered 6, after V lost 3 bases and J lost 5 bases. Sequenced by immunoSEQ multiplex PCR; TCRdb stores in-frame clones only, minus some. Of approximately 49,000 clones listed, approximately 81% were seen once; the top ten hold 20%. The input for sequencing was CD4+ or CD8+ T cells sorted from blood, taken in a trial of the OX40 agonist ivuxolimab. The rearrangement uses TRBV27 and TRBJ1-1; TRBD1 aligns across 7 bases. The TCR originated in an adult with an advanced solid tumor such as melanoma, head and neck, liver or kidney cancer. The CDR3 loop reads CASSLTRGHTEAFF. The CDR3 DNA reads as TGTGCCAGCAGTTTGACAAGGGGGCATACTGAAGCTTTCTTT.